This is a list of T cell receptor beta chains from one sample in a study of blood T cell repertoires in COVID-19. The data were produced by immunoSEQ multiplex PCR, yet TCRdb's version contains in-frame clones alone and is incomplete. Of 35,000 to 55,000 clones in the sample, over 75% were seen once. Sequenced: peripheral blood. These receptors came from a human donor in a cohort sampled during active COVID-19. Each CDR3 is given with its conserved first and last residue. Fields, in order: CDR3 length, D gene, clone size, J gene, V gene, CDR3 protein, CDR3 DNA. D genes are given only for firm matches. Some rows mark clone size as missing; the rest say once, few, many or name a class of expanded clone.

15	.	.	TRBJ2-2	TRBV3-1/TRBV3-2	CASSLKGANTGELFF	TGTGCCAGCAGCCTGAAGGGGGCGAACACCGGGGAGCTGTTTTTT
14	.	.	TRBJ2-5	TRBV3-1/TRBV3-2	CASSPLGDGETQYF	TGTGCCAGCAGCCCCCTAGGAGACGGGGAGACCCAGTACTTC
14	TRBD1	.	TRBJ2-5	TRBV7-2	CASSPRGPKETQYF	TGTGCCAGCAGCCCCAGGGGGCCGAAAGAGACCCAGTACTTC
18	TRBD1	.	TRBJ1-4	TRBV9	CASSVDSGTGATNEKLFF	TGTGCCAGCAGCGTAGATTCTGGGACAGGAGCAACTAATGAAAAACTGTTTTTT
18	.	few	TRBJ2-6	TRBV5-1	CASSLNQAGRSGANVLTF	TGCGCCAGCAGCTTGAATCAGGCAGGTCGATCTGGGGCCAACGTCCTGACTTTC
13	.	.	TRBJ2-7	TRBV27	CASSLQDSYEQYF	TGTGCCAGCAGTTTGCAGGACAGTTACGAGCAGTACTTC
16	TRBD2	.	TRBJ2-1	TRBV4-1	CASSQRAGGQHNEQFF	TGCGCCAGCAGCCAACGAGCGGGGGGGCAACACAATGAGCAGTTCTTC
15	.	.	TRBJ2-2	TRBV19	CASSIEYGGPGELFF	TGTGCCAGTAGTATAGAATATGGCGGCCCCGGGGAGCTGTTTTTT
14	TRBD1	.	TRBJ2-2	TRBV7-8	CASSGQGLAGELFF	TGTGCCAGCAGCGGACAGGGGTTGGCCGGGGAGCTGTTTTTT
14	TRBD1	.	TRBJ1-6	TRBV2	CASSEDRGRSPLHF	TGTGCCAGCAGTGAAGACAGGGGACGCTCACCCCTCCACTTT
17	TRBD1	.	TRBJ2-5	TRBV4-3	CASSPGAGTARSGTQYF	TGCGCCAGCAGCCCGGGTGCCGGGACAGCTCGATCCGGGACCCAGTACTTC
15	.	few	TRBJ2-5	TRBV21-1	CASIDLGARQETQYF	TGTGCCAGCATCGATCTGGGGGCCCGCCAGGAGACCCAGTACTTC
14	.	once	TRBJ2-7	TRBV7-8	CASSPIFQANEQYF	TGTGCCAGCAGCCCTATTTTTCAGGCTAACGAGCAGTACTTC
15	.	.	TRBJ1-4	TRBV7-8	CASSLLAQGVEKLFF	TGTGCCAGCAGCTTATTGGCGCAGGGTGTGGAAAAACTGTTTTTT
15	TRBD1	.	TRBJ1-3	TRBV9	CASAGQVISGNTIYF	TGTGCCAGCGCTGGACAGGTTATCTCTGGAAACACCATATATTTT
14	.	.	TRBJ2-7	TRBV9	CASSPHISSYEQYF	TGTGCCAGCAGCCCCCACATCAGCTCCTACGAGCAGTACTTC
14	TRBD1	.	TRBJ1-2	TRBV5-4	CASSLQGANYGYTF	TGTGCCAGCAGCTTACAGGGGGCTAACTATGGCTACACCTTC
16	.	once	TRBJ1-4	TRBV4-3	CASSPTALRTNEKLFF	TGCGCCAGCAGCCCGACAGCCTTAAGGACTAATGAAAAACTGTTTTTT
15	.	.	TRBJ1-1	TRBV19	CASSINQATNTEAFF	TGTGCCAGTAGTATTAATCAGGCCACCAACACTGAAGCTTTCTTT
16	TRBD1	.	TRBJ2-7	TRBV24-1	CATSDSTGWGSYEQYF	TGTGCCACCAGTGATTCGACAGGGTGGGGCTCCTACGAGCAGTACTTC
14	TRBD1	.	TRBJ2-7	TRBV5-1	CASRDRGASYEQYF	TGCGCCAGCAGGGACAGGGGGGCTTCCTACGAGCAGTACTTC
14	.	.	TRBJ2-7	TRBV30	CAWSVGQGTYEQYF	TGTGCCTGGAGTGTAGGGCAGGGGACCTACGAGCAGTACTTC
14	.	.	TRBJ1-5	TRBV10-3	CAISESYGNQPQHF	TGTGCCATCAGTGAGTCGTATGGCAATCAGCCCCAGCATTTT
15	TRBD1	.	TRBJ1-2	TRBV4-3	CASSPNGQGAHGYTF	TGCGCCAGCAGCCCTAATGGACAGGGGGCCCATGGCTACACCTTC
12	.	.	TRBJ2-2	TRBV5-1	CASSASRGELFF	TGCGCCAGCAGCGCAAGCCGCGGGGAGCTGTTTTTT
12	.	few	TRBJ2-3	TRBV12-3/TRBV12-4	CASSRFLDTQYF	TGTGCCAGCAGCCGTTTTTTGGATACGCAGTATTTT
15	.	.	TRBJ2-7	TRBV4-2	CASSLSTGMGYEQYF	TGTGCCAGCAGCCTCAGTACAGGGATGGGCTACGAGCAGTACTTC
13	TRBD2	.	TRBJ2-3	TRBV29-1	CSVISGGTDTQYF	TGCAGCGTGATTAGCGGGGGAACAGATACGCAGTATTTT
15	TRBD2	few	TRBJ2-3	TRBV9	CASSGGTSGGETQYF	TGTGCCAGCAGCGGAGGGACTAGCGGGGGGGAAACGCAGTATTTT
15	.	.	TRBJ2-2	TRBV19	CASRQGEANTGELFF	TGTGCCAGTAGACAGGGCGAGGCGAACACCGGGGAGCTGTTTTTT
15	TRBD1	.	TRBJ1-6	TRBV6-6	CASSGTGWDNSPLHF	TGTGCCAGTTCCGGGACAGGGTGGGATAATTCACCCCTCCACTTT